A single sample gave rise to the 10 T cell receptor beta chains below, sequenced in a study of cytomegalovirus exposure and HLA in healthy donors. PCR used 60 Vbeta primers and 13 Jbeta primers. Data came from immunoSEQ multiplex PCR; TCRdb stores just in-frame clones and leaves some out. The repertoire consists of some 120,000 clones, with roughly 68% occurring once and the leading ten covering 2.2%. The sequencing input was PBMCs. These receptor sequences come from a woman in her 30s in good health and CMV-seronegative.

The rearrangement uses TRBV7-2 and TRBJ1-4; possible D gene TRBD1, 5 bases. From germline, CDR1 is SGHTA and CDR2 FQGNSA. The CDR3 has 14 residues. V was trimmed by 2 bases and J by 4 bases, leaving 8 bases between them. The DNA of the CDR3 is TGTGCCAGCAGCTTATTTGACAGTAATGAAAAACTGTTTTTT. It codes for CASSLFDSNEKLFF.

This clone appeared a few times. The chain's CDR3 is CASSLSLAGGGTDTQYF. In nucleotides, the CDR3 is TGTGCCAGCAGTTTATCACTAGCGGGAGGTGGCACAGATACGCAGTATTTT. The V and J genes are TRBV28 and TRBJ2-3, with 12 bases fitting TRBD2. The CDR3 runs 17 residues. The junction had 3 bases not matched to a gene; V was cut back by 1 base and J by 1 base. Germline CDR1 and CDR2: MDHEN and SYDVKM.

This clone has a handful of counts. The chain links TRBV5-8 to TRBJ2-7; tentatively, D is TRBD1 (5 bases). The CDR3 has 15 residues. With 4 bases removed from V and 3 bases from J, the gap between germline ends came to 17 bases. Germline V lookup: CDR1 SGHTS, CDR2 YDEGEE. This chain's CDR3 is CASSTPTEVSYEQYF. CDR3 coding DNA: TGTGCCAGCAGCACCCCGACAGAGGTTAGCTACGAGCAGTACTTC.

The genes are TRBV6-5 and TRBJ1-1, with TRBD1 identical over 10 bases. CDR1 MNHEY and CDR2 SVGAGI come from the germline V gene. The CDR3 totals 15 residues. After removal of 7 bases from V and 3 bases from J, the junction contained 8 bases not matched to a gene. For the CDR3, the DNA is TGTGCCAGCACCCTGACCGGGACAGGGGACACTGAAGCTTTCTTT. This translates into CASTLTGTGDTEAFF.

The genes are TRBV19 and TRBJ1-1; D unclear. This CDR3 has 15 residues. Germline V lookup: CDR1 LNHDA, CDR2 SQIVND (reference sequence). V shed 7 bases and J shed 1 base, with 16 bases lying between them. DNA for the CDR3: TGTGCCAGTATCACCCTCCGGAGCCGGAACACTGAAGCTTTCTTT. Translation gives CASITLRSRNTEAFF. The whole variable domain, filled in from reference TRBV19 and TRBJ1-1, reads DGGITQSPKYLFRKEGQNVTLSCEQNLNHDAMYWYRQDPGQGLRLIYYSQIVNDFQKGDIAEGYSVSREKKESFPLTVTSAQKNPTAFYLCASITLRSRNTEAFFGQGTRLTVV.

This clone appeared once. Here the CDR3 DNA reads TGTGCCAGCAGCGGACAGGTGGGGGGGGAGACCCAGTACTTC. Its translation: CASSGQVGGETQYF. This chain links TRBV9 with TRBJ2-5, with a weak D call TRBD2 (7 bases). With 3 bases removed from V and 5 bases from J, the gap between germline ends came to 14 bases. Per the germline V gene, CDR1 is SGDLS and CDR2 is YYNGEE. The CDR3 length is 14 residues.

The chain is built from TRBV28 and TRBJ2-7; D uncertain. The CDR3 extends over 14 amino acids. Germline CDR1 reads MDHEN; CDR2 reads SYDVKM. With 4 bases removed from V and 5 bases from J, the gap between germline ends came to 15 bases. CDR3 loop: CASSSHEERHEQYF. CDR3 coding DNA: TGTGCCAGCAGTTCCCACGAGGAAAGGCACGAGCAGTACTTC.

The chain joins TRBV14 to TRBJ2-1; D is uncertain. The CDR3 spans 16 residues. CDR1 is SGHDN, CDR2 FVKESK, per germline. Trimming pared 0 bases from V and 5 bases from J, leaving 14 bases between. CDR3 DNA sequence: TGTGCCAGCAGCCAAGAATTCCTATCCAAGAACAATGAGCAGTTCTTC. Translated: CASSQEFLSKNNEQFF.

The V and J genes are TRBV4-1 and TRBJ2-5, with TRBD1 matching over 8 bases. Germline V gene lookup returns CDR1 MGHRA and CDR2 YSYEKL. The CDR3 loop spans 15 amino acids. Trimming removed 1 base from V and 4 bases from J; junction bases left unmatched: 5. The CDR3 sequence: CASSQVSGGSETQYF. The CDR3 DNA sequence: TGCGCCAGCAGCCAAGTTTCAGGGGGCTCAGAGACCCAGTACTTC.

This clone turned up a few times. The rearrangement uses TRBV11-2 and TRBJ2-7, with D possibly being TRBD1 (6 bases). This CDR3 is 16 amino acids long. CDR1 and CDR2 (germline): SGHAT, FQNNGV. V was shortened by 2 bases and J by 0 bases, with 14 bases between the two germline ends. The CDR3 loop reads CASSLLQGSSSYEQYF. Written as DNA, the CDR3 is TGTGCCAGCAGCTTACTACAGGGATCGAGCTCCTACGAGCAGTACTTC.